What follows is one T cell receptor (beta chain) and its context. Its antigen remains unidentified. This entry comes from a study of CD8+ T cells in alopecia areata. Treatment described: oral pan-JAK inhibitor, 5-10 mg twice daily. Lesional scalp punch biopsies and peripheral blood were collected from alopecia areata patients. The authors extracted RNA and reverse transcribed it into cDNA as the sequencing template. The repertoire was sequenced with immunoSEQ multiplex PCR; TCRdb's copy has only in-frame clones and lacks some. Among around 290,000 clones, roughly 50% were seen once, and the ten largest hold over 1.5%. Germline values: CDR1 KGHSH, CDR2 LQKENI. The CDR3 is 14 residues long. V was shortened by 2 bases and J by 5 bases, with 10 bases between the two germline ends. The study's findings and limits: Scalp data also include sequences from resident alphabeta T cells of normal skin.

This sequence originates from a human donor with alopecia areata. The sample was CD4+ T cells sorted from blood, taken at week 24, from a patient treated with tofacitinib. The rearrangement joins TRBV18 to TRBJ1-5, with D hard to call. Here the CDR3 DNA reads TGTGCCAGCTCACCATTGGGAGAAGATCAGCCCCAGCATTTT. Its protein product is CASSPLGEDQPQHF.